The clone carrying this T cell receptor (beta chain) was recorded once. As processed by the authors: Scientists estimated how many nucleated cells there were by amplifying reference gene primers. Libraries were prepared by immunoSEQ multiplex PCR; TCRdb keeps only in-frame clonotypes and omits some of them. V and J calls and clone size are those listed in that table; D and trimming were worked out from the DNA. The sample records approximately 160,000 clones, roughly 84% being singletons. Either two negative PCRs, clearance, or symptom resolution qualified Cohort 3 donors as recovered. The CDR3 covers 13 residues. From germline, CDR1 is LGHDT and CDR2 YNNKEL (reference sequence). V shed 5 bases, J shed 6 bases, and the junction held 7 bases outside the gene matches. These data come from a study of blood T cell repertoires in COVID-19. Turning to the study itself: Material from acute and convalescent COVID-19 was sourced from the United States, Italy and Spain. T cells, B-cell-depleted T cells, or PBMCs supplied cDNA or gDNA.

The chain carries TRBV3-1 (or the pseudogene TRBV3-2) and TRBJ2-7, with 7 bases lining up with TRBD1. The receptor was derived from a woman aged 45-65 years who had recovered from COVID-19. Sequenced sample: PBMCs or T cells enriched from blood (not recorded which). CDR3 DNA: TGTGCCAGCAGCGGACAGGCTCCTGGCGAGCAGTACTTC. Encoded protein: CASSGQAPGEQYF.